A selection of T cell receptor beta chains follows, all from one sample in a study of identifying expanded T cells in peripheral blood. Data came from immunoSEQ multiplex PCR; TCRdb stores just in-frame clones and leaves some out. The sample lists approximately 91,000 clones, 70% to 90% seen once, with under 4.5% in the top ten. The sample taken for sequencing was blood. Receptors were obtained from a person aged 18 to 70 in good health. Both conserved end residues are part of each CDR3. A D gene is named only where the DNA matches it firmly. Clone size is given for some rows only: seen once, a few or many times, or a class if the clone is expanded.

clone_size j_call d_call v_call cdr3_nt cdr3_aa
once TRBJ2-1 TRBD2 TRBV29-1 TGCAGCTGTACCGGGACTAGCGGGAGGGCCTACAATGAGCTGTTCTTC CSCTGTSGRAYNELFF
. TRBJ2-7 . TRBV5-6 TGTGCCAGCAGCTTCTCCGGGACGGTGACCTACGAGCAGTACTTC CASSFSGTVTYEQYF
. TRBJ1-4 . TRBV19 TGTGCCAGTAGCCTTAAGGGCCGTGCAACTAATGAAAAACTGTTTTTT CASSLKGRATNEKLFF
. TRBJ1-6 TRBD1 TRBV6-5 TGTGCCAGCAGTTACGGGACAGGGGGTAATTCACCCCTCCACTTT CASSYGTGGNSPLHF
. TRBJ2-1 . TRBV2 TGTGCCAGGCAACTAGGCCCCAATGAGCAGTTCTTC CARQLGPNEQFF
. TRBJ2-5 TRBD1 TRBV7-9 TGTGCCAGCAGCTTAGGGGACAGGGAGATTGGAGAGACCCAGTACTTC CASSLGDREIGETQYF
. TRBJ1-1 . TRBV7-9 TGTGCCAGCAGCTTAGCACCCGCAGCGAACACTGAAGCTTTCTTT CASSLAPAANTEAFF
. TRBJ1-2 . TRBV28 TGTGCCAGCAGTTTATGGGTCGCGGCGACCGGGAGAGGCTACACCTTC CASSLWVAATGRGYTF
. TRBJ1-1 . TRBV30 TGTGCTGCCCGCCGGGGTGAAGCTTTCTTT CAARRGEAFF
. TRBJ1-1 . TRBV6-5 TGTGCCAGCAGCTCCTCGGTTGGATCTAACACTGAAGCTTTCTTT CASSSSVGSNTEAFF
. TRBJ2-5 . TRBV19 TGTGCCAGTAGTCCGGGACTTCAAGAGACCCAGTACTTC CASSPGLQETQYF
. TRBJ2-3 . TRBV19 TGTGCCAGTTCGCAGGGTGCAGATACGCAGTATTTT CASSQGADTQYF
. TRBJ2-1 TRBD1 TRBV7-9 TGTGCCAGCAGCTTCCGACAGGGGATCCACAATGAGCAGTTCTTC CASSFRQGIHNEQFF
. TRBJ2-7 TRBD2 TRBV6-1 TGTGCCAGCAGTGAAGGACTAGCGGGAAGCCACGAGCAGTACTTC CASSEGLAGSHEQYF
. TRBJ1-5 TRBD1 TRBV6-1 TGTGCCAGCAAGGGCCGGGACAGTCAGAATCAGCCCCAGCATTTT CASKGRDSQNQPQHF
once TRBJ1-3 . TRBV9 TGTGCCACCCGGTCGCCCCGGACAGTTGGAAACACCATATATTTT CATRSPRTVGNTIYF
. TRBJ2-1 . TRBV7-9 TGTGCCAGCAGCCAAAGACATCAACCTAATGAGCAGTTCTTC CASSQRHQPNEQFF
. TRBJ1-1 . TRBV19 TGTGCCAGTAGTACCGGACAGATGAACACTGAAGCTTTCTTT CASSTGQMNTEAFF
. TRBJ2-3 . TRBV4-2 TGTGCCAGCAGCCGTGAAGACAGGCGGAGCACAGATACGCAGTATTTT CASSREDRRSTDTQYF
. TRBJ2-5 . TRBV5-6 TGTGCCAGCAGCTTAGAGGCGGAACTCCAAGAGACCCAGTACTTC CASSLEAELQETQYF
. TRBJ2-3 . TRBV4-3 TGCGCCAGCAGCCAAGATAGGAGTCCTTCGGGCCCAGATACGCAGTATTTT CASSQDRSPSGPDTQYF
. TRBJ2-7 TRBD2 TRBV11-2 TGTGCCAGCAGCCCGGGGGGACTAGCAACCGAGCAGTACTTC CASSPGGLATEQYF
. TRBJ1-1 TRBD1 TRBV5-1 TGCGCCAGCAGCTTGGAGACAGGGAGGGCAGCTTTCTTT CASSLETGRAAFF
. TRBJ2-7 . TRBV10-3 TGTGCCATCACCTACGAGCAGTACTTC CAITYEQYF
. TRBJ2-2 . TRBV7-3 TGTGCCAGCAGCTGGGGCGGAGCGAACACCGGGGAGCTGTTTTTT CASSWGGANTGELFF
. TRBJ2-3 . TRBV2 TGTGCCAGCAGTGATCCAGGGCGTAGCACAGATACGCAGTATTTT CASSDPGRSTDTQYF
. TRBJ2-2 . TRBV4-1 TGCGCCAGCAGCCGAACGGGGGCAGGTCAGGCCGGGGAGCTGTTTTTT CASSRTGAGQAGELFF
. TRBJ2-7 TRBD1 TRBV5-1 TGCGCCAGCAGCTCCAGGTGGGGACAGGAACCCTACGAGCAGTACTTC CASSSRWGQEPYEQYF
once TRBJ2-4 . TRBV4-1 TGCGCCAGCAGCCAAGATTCCGGACAGTTCAAAAACATTCAGTACTTC CASSQDSGQFKNIQYF
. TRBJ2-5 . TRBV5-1 TGCGCCAGCAGCTTCCTAAACAGGGGAGGAGAGACCCAGTACTTC CASSFLNRGGETQYF